This is a list of T cell receptor beta chains from one sample in a study of blood T cell repertoires in COVID-19. The repertoire was sequenced with immunoSEQ multiplex PCR; TCRdb's copy has only in-frame clones and lacks some. The table has more than 80,000 clones, about 80% seen once; the top ten hold around 17%. Sequencing was carried out using peripheral blood. Source of these receptors: a human donor in a cohort sampled during active COVID-19. Each CDR3 is given with its conserved first and last residue. D genes are given only for firm matches. Clone size is not always given. Where it is, it says once, few, many or a class for expanded clones.

J | D | size | V | CDR3 | DNA
TRBJ2-7 | . | . | TRBV11-2 | CASSWTGTSPSEQYF | TGTGCCAGCAGCTGGACCGGGACTTCCCCCTCCGAGCAGTACTTC
TRBJ2-7 | TRBD1 | . | TRBV7-8 | CASSPGTGDEQYF | TGTGCCAGCAGCCCCGGGACAGGGGACGAGCAGTACTTC
TRBJ1-2 | . | . | TRBV7-3 | CASSLTGAPGGYTF | TGTGCCAGCAGCTTAACGGGCGCCCCTGGTGGCTACACCTTC
TRBJ2-5 | . | . | TRBV6-6 | CASSFPGRGETQYF | TGTGCCAGCAGTTTCCCCGGTAGGGGAGAGACCCAGTACTTC
TRBJ2-7 | . | . | TRBV11-2 | CASSLDLAEAYEQYF | TGTGCCAGCAGCTTAGATCTAGCTGAAGCCTACGAGCAGTACTTC
TRBJ1-3 | TRBD1 | . | TRBV7-2 | CASSSGQASGNTIYF | TGTGCCAGCAGCTCAGGACAGGCCTCAGGAAACACCATATATTTT
TRBJ2-3 | TRBD2 | once | TRBV5-1 | CATGVLAGGTDTQYF | TGCGCCACCGGAGTACTAGCGGGAGGGACAGATACGCAGTATTTT
TRBJ2-7 | . | . | TRBV4-2 | CASSQESGGTVNSYEQYF | TGTGCCAGCAGCCAAGAGTCGGGGGGGACAGTCAACTCCTACGAGCAGTACTTC
TRBJ2-7 | . | . | TRBV7-9 | CASSPGVGAVTEQYF | TGTGCCAGCAGCCCCGGAGTTGGGGCGGTTACCGAGCAGTACTTC
TRBJ2-3 | . | . | TRBV9 | CASSAGQSTDTQYF | TGTGCCAGCAGCGCCGGACAGAGCACAGATACGCAGTATTTT
TRBJ2-5 | TRBD2 | . | TRBV2 | CASRARRVAGEQETQYF | TGTGCCAGCAGGGCCCGGAGGGTGGCGGGGGAGCAAGAGACCCAGTACTTC
TRBJ2-1 | TRBD2 | once | TRBV18 | CATTAGARNEQFF | TGTGCCACCACAGCGGGAGCCCGCAATGAGCAGTTCTTC
TRBJ1-1 | TRBD1 | few | TRBV5-1 | CASSFGTVNTEAFF | TGCGCCAGCAGCTTCGGGACAGTGAACACTGAAGCTTTCTTT
TRBJ2-6 | . | . | TRBV7-2 | CASREAGSGANVLTF | TGTGCCAGCAGAGAGGCGGGGTCGGGGGCCAACGTCCTGACTTTC
TRBJ2-7 | TRBD2 | . | TRBV9 | CASSAGLAGGVEQYF | TGTGCCAGCAGCGCGGGACTAGCGGGGGGCGTCGAGCAGTACTTC
TRBJ1-6 | TRBD1 | . | TRBV30 | CACRSGQGANSPLHF | TGTGCCTGTCGAAGTGGACAGGGTGCTAATTCACCCCTCCACTTT
TRBJ2-1 | TRBD2 | few | TRBV7-9 | CASSRRGTSGIRSYNEQFF | TGTGCCAGCTCGCGAAGGGGGACTAGCGGGATACGCTCCTACAATGAGCAGTTCTTC
TRBJ2-5 | TRBD2 | . | TRBV3-1/TRBV3-2 | CASSPTRLAGGQETQYF | TGTGCCAGCAGCCCCACCCGACTAGCGGGAGGCCAAGAGACCCAGTACTTC
TRBJ1-1 | . | . | TRBV28 | CASSKGLLGGTEAFF | TGTGCCAGCAGCAAGGGGTTGTTAGGAGGGACTGAAGCTTTCTTT
TRBJ2-1 | TRBD1 | once | TRBV4-2 | CASSRTSGQTLGEQFF | TGTGCCAGCAGCCGTACCTCGGGACAGACCCTGGGTGAGCAGTTCTTC
TRBJ1-5 | . | . | TRBV7-6 | CASSRGGNQPQHF | TGTGCCAGCAGCAGGGGGGGTAATCAGCCCCAGCATTTT
TRBJ1-5 | TRBD1 | . | TRBV5-5 | CASSSRGPNQPQHF | TGTGCCAGCAGCTCCAGGGGGCCTAATCAGCCCCAGCATTTT
TRBJ1-1 | . | few | TRBV28 | CASSLGRVNTEAFF | TGTGCCAGCAGTTTAGGTCGGGTGAACACTGAAGCTTTCTTT
TRBJ1-1 | . | . | TRBV29-1 | CSVGPGGSEAFF | TGCAGCGTTGGTCCCGGAGGCTCTGAAGCTTTCTTT
TRBJ2-1 | TRBD2 | . | TRBV7-2 | CASSLRDYTAQFF | TGTGCCAGCAGCTTAAGGGACTACACAGCGCAGTTCTTC
TRBJ1-3 | . | . | TRBV5-1 | CASSLAGGGNTIYF | TGCGCCAGCAGCTTGGCCGGAGGGGGAAACACCATATATTTT
TRBJ1-6 | . | . | TRBV30 | CAWSEWPNPPLHF | TGTGCCTGGAGTGAGTGGCCAAACCCACCCCTCCACTTT
TRBJ2-6 | . | . | TRBV5-1 | CASSLARISGANVLTF | TGCGCCAGCAGCTTGGCTAGGATCTCTGGGGCCAACGTCCTGACTTTC
TRBJ2-2 | TRBD1 | . | TRBV2 | CASSVASGGPAGELFF | TGTGCCAGCAGTGTGGCATCAGGGGGCCCCGCCGGGGAGCTGTTTTTT
TRBJ1-1 | TRBD1 | once | TRBV9 | CASSPNPTGRTEAFF | TGTGCCAGCAGCCCCAACCCGACAGGGAGGACTGAAGCTTTCTTT
TRBJ2-7 | TRBD2 | . | TRBV3-1/TRBV3-2 | CASSRRLAGPPYSYEQYF | TGTGCCAGCAGCAGACGACTAGCGGGCCCTCCTTACTCCTACGAGCAGTACTTC
TRBJ1-2 | . | . | TRBV27 | CASSSQGMDGYTF | TGTGCCAGCAGTTCCCAGGGGATGGATGGCTACACCTTC
TRBJ1-2 | . | . | TRBV30 | CACTRGYGYTF | TGTGCCTGCACAAGGGGATACGGCTACACCTTC
TRBJ2-3 | TRBD2 | . | TRBV28 | CASSSPGLAGGSTDTQYF | TGTGCCAGCAGTTCTCCGGGACTAGCGGGGGGGTCGACAGATACGCAGTATTTT
TRBJ2-4 | . | . | TRBV5-1 | CASSLGRELAKNIQYF | TGCGCCAGCAGCTTGGGTCGGGAATTAGCCAAAAACATTCAGTACTTC
TRBJ2-3 | TRBD2 | . | TRBV6-5 | CASSYRTAGADTQYF | TGTGCCAGCAGTTATCGGACCGCGGGGGCAGATACGCAGTATTTT
TRBJ2-3 | . | . | TRBV19 | CATTDKSSTDTQYF | TGTGCCACCACGGACAAATCTAGCACAGATACGCAGTATTTT
TRBJ1-3 | . | . | TRBV3-1/TRBV3-2 | CASSQSNGNTIYF | TGTGCCAGCAGCCAGTCCAATGGAAACACCATATATTTT
TRBJ1-4 | . | . | TRBV18 | CASSPNSLLNEKLFF | TGTGCCAGCTCACCAAACAGTCTCCTTAATGAAAAACTGTTTTTT
TRBJ1-2 | . | . | TRBV7-4 | CASSLAKRVRGPVTPGQNYGYTF | TGTGCCAGCAGCTTAGCGAAAAGGGTCAGGGGTCCTGTTACCCCCGGGCAAAACTATGGCTACACCTTC
TRBJ2-2 | TRBD2 | . | TRBV2 | CASIATSGSSGELFF | TGTGCCAGCATTGCGACTAGCGGGAGTTCCGGGGAGCTGTTTTTT
TRBJ1-5 | . | . | TRBV2 | CASQFWRNQPQHF | TGTGCCAGCCAGTTCTGGAGGAATCAGCCCCAGCATTTT
TRBJ1-5 | . | . | TRBV28 | CASSLHRVGQPQHF | TGTGCCAGCAGTTTACACAGGGTTGGACAGCCCCAGCATTTT
TRBJ1-5 | . | . | TRBV24-1 | CKEQGNPNQPQHF | TGTAAAGAACAGGGAAACCCCAATCAGCCCCAGCATTTT
TRBJ1-1 | . | . | TRBV6-5 | CASSYTMNTEAFF | TGTGCCAGCAGTTACACAATGAACACTGAAGCTTTCTTT
TRBJ1-5 | TRBD1 | . | TRBV28 | CASSPWTQGAHQPQHF | TGTGCCAGCAGTCCATGGACACAGGGGGCGCATCAGCCCCAGCATTTT
TRBJ1-4 | . | . | TRBV6-5 | CASSYGGGANEKLFF | TGTGCCAGCAGTTATGGTGGGGGGGCTAATGAAAAACTGTTTTTT
TRBJ2-3 | TRBD2 | few | TRBV4-2 | CASSPSGGAADTQYF | TGTGCCAGCAGCCCTTCCGGGGGGGCCGCGGATACGCAGTATTTT
TRBJ2-1 | . | . | TRBV15 | CATSRETPGTLYNEQFF | TGTGCCACCAGCAGAGAAACCCCCGGGACTCTTTACAATGAGCAGTTCTTC
TRBJ1-1 | . | once | TRBV2 | CASSVGGITEAFF | TGTGCCAGCAGTGTCGGCGGAATAACTGAAGCTTTCTTT
TRBJ2-2 | TRBD1 | . | TRBV5-1 | CASSPGQGRRTGELFF | TGCGCCAGCAGCCCAGGACAGGGGCGAAGGACCGGGGAGCTGTTTTTT
TRBJ1-1 | . | . | TRBV5-5 | CASNRQDNTEAFF | TGTGCCAGCAATAGACAGGACAACACTGAAGCTTTCTTT
TRBJ2-3 | TRBD2 | . | TRBV7-2 | CASSPQPGLVTDTQYF | TGTGCCAGCAGCCCGCAACCGGGACTAGTGACAGATACGCAGTATTTT
TRBJ2-2 | TRBD2 | few | TRBV2 | CASSDPGGDTGELFF | TGTGCCAGCAGTGACCCGGGGGGGGACACCGGGGAGCTGTTTTTT
TRBJ1-2 | TRBD1 | . | TRBV27 | CATAGTGSYTF | TGTGCCACCGCCGGGACAGGTAGCTACACCTTC